The sample holds a few counts of the clone carrying this T cell receptor beta chain. This sample is part of a study of T-cell memory formation after mild COVID-19. TCRdb reprocessed the 5' RACE reads via MiXCR and lists one record per CDR3 protein. The sample consists of some 150,000 distinct CDR3 sequences, 11% to 15% of them appearing once. The specimen was PBMCs or a T cell subset sorted from them (not recorded which). The receptor's source is an adult woman who had mild COVID-19 (a few samples of this study predate the infection). Cell type and time point are not known.

CDR3 residues: CAGQDGQNTEAFF. As DNA, the CDR3 is TGTGCCGGGCAAGACGGACAGAACACTGAAGCTTTCTTT. The V gene is TRBV6-6, the J gene TRBJ1-1, with D possibly TRBD1 on 5 matching bases. The V and J ends lost 11 bases and 1 base respectively, with 14 bases between them. CDR3 length: 13 residues. CDR1 and CDR2 (germline): MNHNY, SVGAGI (reference sequence).